This TCR beta chain is from a study of blood T cell repertoires in COVID-19. For the study at large: Specimens from acute and convalescent COVID-19 originated in the United States, Italy and Spain. T cells, B-cell-depleted T cells, or PBMCs provided the cDNA or gDNA that served as material.

The CDR3 length is 17 residues. The V and J ends lost 1 base and 3 bases, in that order; junction bases with no gene match: 10. Per germline, CDR1 MNHEY and CDR2 SVGEGT. In the original processing: Amplifying reference gene primers gave estimates of nucleated cell counts. Sequenced by immunoSEQ multiplex PCR; TCRdb stores in-frame clones only, minus some. The V and J calls and the clone size are those of that table, but D and trimming were determined from the DNA. The sample contains about 94,000 clones, roughly 84% of which appear only once. The chain combines TRBV6-2 or TRBV6-3 with TRBJ1-1, with TRBD1 matching over 8 bases. This TCR was recovered from a woman aged 80 or over with acute or convalescent COVID-19. The sequenced sample was peripheral blood. DNA for the CDR3: TGTGCCAGCAGTTACTGGGGCAGGGGGCTTCAAGACACTGAAGCTTTCTTT. Encoded protein: CASSYWGRGLQDTEAFF.